The subject of this entry is one TCR beta chain. The authors' processing: Estimates of nucleated cell counts were drawn from the amplification of reference gene primers. Measured with immunoSEQ multiplex PCR; TCRdb has only the in-frame clones, and not every one. That table furnishes V, J and clone size, whereas the DNA furnished D and trimming. This table holds approximately 200,000 clones, 75% to 90% found once. Everyone who took part was roughly 18 to 95 years old, and they came from 24 US areas. These data belong to a study of blood T cell repertoires in COVID-19. Looking at the study overall: Nucleic acid was either cDNA or gDNA, and it came from T cells, B-cell-depleted T cells, or PBMCs.

The CDR3 sequence is 12 residues long. The germline gives CDR1 DFQATT, CDR2 SNEGSKA (reference sequence). V lost 3 bases, J lost 3 bases, and 9 bases lay in between. The source is a man in his thirties or forties who had recovered from COVID-19. The sample was PBMCs or T cells enriched from blood (not recorded which). This chain joins TRBV20-1 and TRBJ2-7, with D possibly matching TRBD2 (5 bases). The CDR3 DNA follows: TGCAGTGCTAGTAGAGGGTACTACGAGCAGTACTTC. This translates into CSASRGYYEQYF.